The entry that follows covers one TCR beta chain sequence. What it recognizes is unknown. This specimen comes from a study of cytomegalovirus exposure and HLA in healthy donors. Study-wide results and caveats: Fewer N-insertions (relative to the roughly 610-donor mean) were reportedly seen in an Asian-associated ancestry cluster in a later analysis. Altogether, 150 or so TCR beta chains were recorded as cytomegalovirus-associated. Association of a missense DCLRE1C variant with TCR beta V- and J-gene trimming was reported in a later analysis.

The germline V gene has CDR1 SGHTA and CDR2 FQGNSA. V gave up 5 bases and J gave up 0 bases, with 13 bases separating them. The CDR3 spans 15 residues. The PCR employed 60 Vbeta primers together with 13 Jbeta primers. Sequencing was performed with immunoSEQ multiplex PCR; in TCRdb, only in-frame clones are kept and a portion is missing. The sample includes over 150,000 clones, around 76% seen only once; the top ten take 1.2% to 1.5%. Healthy donors of bone marrow made up the group. The chain is built from TRBV7-2 and TRBJ1-2; D unresolved. Specimen: PBMCs. This clonotype originated in a man between 60 and 75 years old in good health and CMV-seronegative. CDR3 residues: CASSVRQAANYGYTF. For the CDR3, the DNA is TGTGCCAGCAGCGTACGGCAGGCAGCTAACTATGGCTACACCTTC. Full variable domain (missing parts from reference TRBV7-2 and TRBJ1-2): GAGVSQSPSNKVTEKGKDVELRCDPISGHTALYWYRQSLGQGLEFLIYFQGNSAPDKSGLPSDRFSAERTGGSVSTLTIQRTQQEDSAVYLCASSVRQAANYGYTFGSGTRLTVV.